This entry lists 20 T cell receptor beta chains sequenced from one sample in a study of Graves' ophthalmopathy and Graves' hyperthyroidism. RNA transcripts were the template, and TCR beta CDR3 regions were amplified from them. In the first round, RT-PCR was carried out with HTBI primers, and a multiplex PCR formed the second round. In TCRdb, the multiplex PCR reads were re-called with MiXCR into one record per CDR3 protein. This sample has about 550,000 distinct CDR3 sequences, with 35% to 45% found just once. The sample consisted of peripheral blood or thyroid tissue (not recorded which). All receptors come from an adult man with Graves' hyperthyroidism.

This sequence joins TRBV28 and TRBJ1-2, with D hard to call. V was shortened by 2 bases and J by 4 bases, with 8 bases between the two germline ends. CDR1 is MDHEN and CDR2 is SYDVKM in the germline V gene. The CDR3 contains 13 residues. DNA of the CDR3: TGTGCCAGCAGTTTAGCAGGAGTCTATGGCTACACCTTC. Its translation is CASSLAGVYGYTF.

In its sample, this clonotype was seen many times. The rearrangement links TRBV24-1 to TRBJ2-7, with 8 bases lining up with TRBD2. CDR3 size: 14 residues. V lost 7 bases and J lost 2; bases outside the gene matches: 6. Germline loops: CDR1 KGHDR, CDR2 SFDVKD. The CDR3 sequence: CATRWTSRTYEQYF. CDR3 coding DNA: TGTGCCACCAGGTGGACTAGCAGAACCTACGAGCAGTACTTC.

This clonotype was seen at least ten times. The genes are TRBV19 and TRBJ1-2; D gene unclear. This CDR3 spans 12 amino acids. The germline CDR1 and CDR2 sequences are LNHDA and SQIVND (reference sequence). Deletions cut 3 bases from V and 6 bases from J, with 8 bases between. CDR3 loop: CASSMLGDGYTF. The DNA of the CDR3 is TGTGCCAGTAGTATGTTAGGCGATGGCTACACCTTC. Full variable domain (outside the CDR3, taken from reference TRBV19 and TRBJ1-2): DGGITQSPKYLFRKEGQNVTLSCEQNLNHDAMYWYRQDPGQGLRLIYYSQIVNDFQKGDIAEGYSVSREKKESFPLTVTSAQKNPTAFYLCASSMLGDGYTFGSGTRLTVV.

This chain connects TRBV10-3 to TRBJ2-7; 9 bases agree with TRBD2. CDR1 and CDR2 (germline): ENHRY, SYGVKD. The CDR3 has 14 amino acids. Losses at the gene ends were 6 bases for V and 4 bases for J; bases not matched to a gene: 7. CDR3 bases: TGTGCCATCAGCGCCGGGACTAGCCAGTACGAGCAGTACTTC. It encodes CAISAGTSQYEQYF.

The chain joins TRBV25-1 to TRBJ1-2; possible D gene TRBD1, 6 bases. Germline loops: CDR1 MGHDK, CDR2 SYGVNS. Trimming pared 3 bases from V and 3 bases from J, leaving 14 bases between. The CDR3 sequence is 15 residues long. The CDR3 loop is CASSDESTGHYGYTF. CDR3 nucleotides: TGTGCCAGCAGTGACGAGTCGACAGGCCACTATGGCTACACCTTC.

This chain connects TRBV7-2 to TRBJ1-2; 7 positions agree with TRBD1. The junction had 9 bases not matched to a gene; V was cut back by 1 base and J by 4 bases. Germline CDR1 is SGHTA and CDR2 is FQGNSA. The CDR3 sequence is 16 residues long. CDR3 in DNA: TGTGCCAGCAGCTTAGGTGTGACAGGGTATAGCTATGGCTACACCTTC. It is translated as CASSLGVTGYSYGYTF. Complete variable domain (other parts from reference TRBV7-2 and TRBJ1-2): GAGVSQSPSNKVTEKGKDVELRCDPISGHTALYWYRQSLGQGLEFLIYFQGNSAPDKSGLPSDRFSAERTGGSVSTLTIQRTQQEDSAVYLCASSLGVTGYSYGYTFGSGTRLTVV.

The chain has TRBV5-6 and TRBJ2-7; a possible D gene is TRBD2 (6 bases). CDR3 length: 15 residues. The V end was cut by 5 bases, the J end by 3 bases, with 18 bases between. Germline assignment: CDR1 SGHDT and CDR2 YYEEEE. The CDR3 loop is CASSIWTGVVYEQYF. The CDR3 DNA sequence: TGTGCCAGCAGTATATGGACGGGGGTGGTCTACGAGCAGTACTTC. The full variable domain, completed using reference TRBV5-6 and TRBJ2-7, is DAGVTQSPTHLIKTRGQQVTLRCSPKSGHDTVSWYQQALGQGPQFIFQYYEEEERQRGNFPDRFSGHQFPNYSSELNVNALLLGDSALYLCASSIWTGVVYEQYFGPGTRLTVT.

About this clonotype itself: A clone one base away is much larger, so this may be a read error. This chain connects TRBV20-1 to TRBJ1-1; D might be TRBD1 (5 bases). V lost 2 bases and J 8 bases, leaving 9 bases between the germline ends. Germline CDR1 is DFQATT and CDR2 is SNEGSKA (reference sequence). CDR3 length: 11 amino acids. The CDR3 nucleotides read TGCAGTGCTAGAACGACAGTCGAAGCTTTCTTT. This translates into CSARTTVEAFF.

This clonotype was recorded many times. The chain carries TRBV6-1 and TRBJ1-5; D gene ambiguous. CDR3 length equals 14 residues. Germline V CDR1 and CDR2: MNHNS, SASEGT. The V and J ends lost 5 bases and 1 base respectively, with 9 bases between them. Written as DNA, the CDR3 is TGTGCCAGCAGTAAGGGAGGAAGCAATCAGCCCCAGCATTTT. The encoded protein is CASSKGGSNQPQHF.

This sequence joins TRBV15 and TRBJ2-1; 8 bases map to TRBD2. This CDR3 contains 15 residues. V shed 5 bases and J 3 bases; nucleotides not matched to a gene: 6. The germline V gene has CDR1 LNHNV and CDR2 YYDKDF (reference sequence). The CDR3 nucleotides are TGTGCCACCAGCCGCGGGGGGACCGTCTACAATGAGCAGTTCTTC. This gives the protein CATSRGGTVYNEQFF.

This chain links TRBV25-1 with TRBJ2-7; 9 nucleotides match TRBD2. This CDR3 comprises 16 residues. V lost 8 bases, J lost 0 bases, and 11 bases stayed unmatched. CDR1 MGHDK and CDR2 SYGVNS come from the germline V gene. CDR3 residues: CASVEPGLAASYEQYF. CDR3 DNA sequence: TGTGCCAGCGTTGAGCCGGGACTAGCCGCCTCCTACGAGCAGTACTTC.

The chain uses TRBV7-4 and TRBJ1-2; D is possibly TRBD1 (5 bases). V was clipped by 4 bases and J by 6 bases, with 15 bases between them. CDR3 length: 14 amino acids. Per germline, CDR1 SGHVT and CDR2 SQSDAQ. This CDR3 is CASSSRDQGDGYTF. CDR3 in DNA: TGTGCCAGCAGCTCCCGCGACCAGGGCGATGGCTACACCTTC.

The sample holds many counts of this clonotype. V and J are TRBV6-6 and TRBJ2-7, with D possibly being TRBD2 (6 bases). V lost 2 bases, J lost 3 bases, and 11 bases lay in between. This CDR3 comprises 14 residues. Germline V gives CDR1 MNHNY, CDR2 SVGAGI (reference sequence). This CDR3 reads CASSYGLGGYEQYF. DNA of the CDR3: TGTGCCAGCAGTTACGGACTGGGGGGCTACGAGCAGTACTTC.

This clonotype has a count of ten or more. The CDR3 coding sequence is TGTGCCAGTAGCCCGGACAGCGCCACTTACTATGGCTACACCTTC. Protein: CASSPDSATYYGYTF. The chain recombines TRBV19 with TRBJ1-2; possibly TRBD1 for D (6 bases). V was pared by 6 bases and J by 3 bases, with 17 bases between. The CDR3 sequence is 15 residues long. CDR1 is LNHDA, CDR2 SQIVND, per germline (reference sequence).

In its sample, this clonotype was seen many times. The chain carries TRBV7-9 and TRBJ1-4; D possibly corresponds to TRBD1 (5 bases). The CDR3 length is 15 residues. V was shortened by 0 bases and J by 7 bases, with 12 bases between the two germline ends. CDR1 and CDR2 (germline): SEHNR, FQNEAQ (reference sequence). The CDR3 loop reads CASSLAAGRLEKLFF. As DNA, the CDR3 is TGTGCCAGCAGCTTAGCGGCGGGACGTCTTGAAAAACTGTTTTTT.

This clonotype was detected only a few times. The V gene is TRBV20-1, the J gene TRBJ2-3; TRBD2 might be the D (6 bases). The V gene's germline CDR1 is DFQATT and CDR2 SNEGSKA (reference sequence). The CDR3 sequence is 14 residues long. Trimming removed 4 bases from V and 2 bases from J, with 13 bases in between. CDR3 protein: CSATGVSNTDTQYF. Here the CDR3 DNA reads TGCAGTGCTACGGGGGTGAGCAACACAGATACGCAGTATTTT.

In its sample, this clonotype was seen a few times. The chain links TRBV12-3 or TRBV12-4 to TRBJ2-2, with TRBD2 as a possible D gene (6 bases). Trimming left V 9 bases short and J 2 bases short, with 16 bases between. The CDR3 has 15 amino acids. As DNA, the CDR3 is TGTGCCAGTCCCCCCCAGGGACTCAACACCGGGGAGCTGTTTTTT. Translation gives CASPPQGLNTGELFF.

In regard to this clonotype: The junction differs from germline at one of its ends, possibly a read error. The chain recombines TRBV15 with TRBJ2-5; D uncertain. Germline CDR1 is LNHNV and CDR2 is YYDKDF (reference sequence). The CDR3 runs to 13 residues. CDR3 coding DNA: TGTGCCACCAGCAATCTGGGTGAGGAGACCCAGTGCTTC. Amino acids: CATSNLGEETQCF.

This clonotype was recorded many times. The chain employs TRBV9 and TRBJ1-4, with TRBD1 as a possible D gene (5 bases). Germline CDR1 and CDR2: SGDLS and YYNGEE. The CDR3 is 14 amino acids. V lost 3 bases to trimming and J lost 8 bases, with 14 bases between them. The CDR3 nucleotides are TGTGCCAGCAGCGGTGGAGGGACCGCCGAAAAACTGTTTTTT. Its translation: CASSGGGTAEKLFF.

Comment on this clonotype: An end of the junction does not agree with germline; a read error may underlie this. The V call is TRBV7-3, the J call TRBJ1-1; D call uncertain. Germline lookup yields CDR1 SGHTA and CDR2 FQGTGA. The CDR3 contains 15 residues. The CDR3 nucleotides read TGCGCCAGCAGCCAAGCCCCGGGTTCCGACACTGAAGCTTCCTTT. It specifies CASSQAPGSDTEASF.